This entry describes one T cell receptor beta chain. In germline, CDR1 is KGHSH, CDR2 LQKENI. The CDR3 runs 15 residues. The trim removed 3 bases at V and 7 bases at J, leaving 7 bases unmatched. In the authors' methods: Reference gene primer amplification yielded estimated nucleated cell counts. The protocol was immunoSEQ multiplex PCR, while the TCRdb copy is restricted to in-frame clones and leaves out a portion. V and J calls and clone size are as listed in that table; D and trimming were resolved from the DNA. The data contain hundreds of thousands of clones, roughly nine tenths of them singletons. This sample was taken from a study of blood T cell repertoires in COVID-19.

The receptor was derived from a man aged 18 to 30 with COVID-19, enrolled during active disease. The rearrangement joins TRBV18 to TRBJ2-1; 9 nucleotides match TRBD1. The sample consisted of peripheral blood. The CDR3 region is CASSPDRGLENEQFF. In nucleotides, the CDR3 is TGTGCCAGCTCACCGGACAGGGGATTAGAAAATGAGCAGTTCTTC. The full variable domain, in which reference TRBV18 and TRBJ2-1 provide the parts outside the CDR3, is NAGVMQNPRHLVRRRGQEARLRCSPMKGHSHVYWYRQLPEEGLKFMVYLQKENIIDESGMPKERFSAEFPKEGPSILRIQQVVRGDSAAYFCASSPDRGLENEQFFGPGTRLTVL.